This T cell receptor (beta chain) originates from a study of monozygotic twins with inflammatory bowel disease. Blood samples of approximately 2.4 ml were drawn from every donor. For each CDR3 protein, TCRdb gives one entry from its re-call of the 5' RACE reads, without DNA. In total, the table holds some 150,000 distinct CDR3 sequences. The study, taken as a whole, reports: Whereas healthy co-twins had higher TCRbeta diversity (inverse Simpson), IBD patients had lower diversity.

This CDR3 contains 12 residues. The V gene's germline CDR1 is SNHLY and CDR2 FYNNEI. For this clonotype: The antigen remains undetermined.

Sequencing was performed on blood. V gene TRBV2 combines with J gene TRBJ2-7. The TCR was taken from a human donor with ulcerative colitis or Crohn's disease, or a healthy co-twin of an affected twin (not recorded which). This chain's CDR3 is CASNRNSYEQYF.